This entry concerns a single T cell receptor beta chain. This record belongs to a study of blood T cell repertoires in COVID-19. The assay was immunoSEQ multiplex PCR, and TCRdb's table has in-frame clones only and misses some. Of fewer than 250,000 clones listed, roughly 86% were seen once; the top ten hold approximately 2.4%. V dropped 1 base and J dropped 6; count of bases not matched to a gene: 9. Germline-derived CDR1 and CDR2 are LNHDA and SQIVND (reference sequence). The CDR3 sequence is 16 residues long. The sequencing input was PBMCs or T cells enriched from blood (not recorded which). This clonotype was obtained from a woman aged 30 to 39 with acute COVID-19. The J gene is TRBJ1-5, the V gene TRBV19; 7 nucleotides align to TRBD1. The CDR3 DNA reads TGTGCCAGTAGTATAGTTGGCAGGGGGTTAAGTCAGCCCCAGCATTTT. It translates to CASSIVGRGLSQPQHF.